This T cell receptor (beta chain) stems from a study of T cells in Graves' hyperthyroidism and ophthalmopathy. Study results and caveats: Peripheral blood also featured most of the thyroid clonotypes expanded above 0.001. Model predictions of ophthalmopathy came a median approximately 6.8 months before onset.

This clonotype has at least ten counts. The antigen remains unidentified. The length of the CDR3 is 14 residues. Germline CDR1 LNHNV, CDR2 YYDKDF (reference sequence). Trimming removed 5 bases from V and 1 base from J; junction bases left unmatched: 4. Authors of the study amplified TCR beta CDR3 regions from RNA transcripts. RT-PCR in the first round (using the HTBI primer set) targeted the TCR CDR3. TCRdb reanalysed the multiplex PCR reads using MiXCR and keeps one entry per CDR3 protein. The profile covers about 520,000 distinct CDR3 sequences, with approximately 25% appearing a single time and 11% taken by the ten largest.

This clonotype was sampled from a woman aged 30 to 39 with Graves' ophthalmopathy. The chain couples TRBV15 to TRBJ2-5, with 7 bases lining up with TRBD1. Sample: blood. This chain's CDR3 is CATSQNRGQETQYF. The CDR3 nucleotides are TGTGCCACCAGCCAGAACAGGGGCCAAGAGACCCAGTACTTC.